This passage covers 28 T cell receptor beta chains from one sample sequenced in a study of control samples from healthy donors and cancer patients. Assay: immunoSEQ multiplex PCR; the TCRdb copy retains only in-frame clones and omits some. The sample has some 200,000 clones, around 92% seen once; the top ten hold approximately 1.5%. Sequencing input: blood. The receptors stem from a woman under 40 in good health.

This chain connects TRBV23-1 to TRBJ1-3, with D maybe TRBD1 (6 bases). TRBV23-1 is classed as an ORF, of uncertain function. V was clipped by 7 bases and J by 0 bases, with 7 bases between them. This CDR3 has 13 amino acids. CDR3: CASTGASGNTIYF. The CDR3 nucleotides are TGCGCCAGCACAGGGGCCTCTGGAAACACCATATATTTT.

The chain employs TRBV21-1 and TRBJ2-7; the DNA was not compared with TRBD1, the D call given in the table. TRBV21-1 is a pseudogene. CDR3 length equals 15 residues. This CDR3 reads CASSNFQGATYEQYF. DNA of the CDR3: TGTGCCAGCAGCAATTTCCAGGGGGCAACCTACGAGCAGTACTTC.

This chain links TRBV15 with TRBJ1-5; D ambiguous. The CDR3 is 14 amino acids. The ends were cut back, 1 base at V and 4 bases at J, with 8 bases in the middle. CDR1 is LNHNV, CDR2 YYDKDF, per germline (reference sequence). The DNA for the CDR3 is TGTGCCACCAGCAGAGGCCATACAAATCAGCCCCAGCATTTT. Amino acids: CATSRGHTNQPQHF.

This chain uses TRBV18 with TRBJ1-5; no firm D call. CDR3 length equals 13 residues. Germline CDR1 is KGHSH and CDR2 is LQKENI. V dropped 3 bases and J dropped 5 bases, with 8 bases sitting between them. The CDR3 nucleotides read TGTGCCAGCTCACCTCTCCAGGATCAGCCCCAGCATTTT. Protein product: CASSPLQDQPQHF.

The chain's CDR3 is CASEAAGGEETQYF. The CDR3 DNA reads as TGTGCCAGCGAGGCAGCGGGAGGGGAAGAGACCCAGTACTTC. The chain links TRBV7-3 to TRBJ2-5; 10 nucleotides match TRBD2. Trimming took 8 bases from V and 3 from J; bases not matched to a gene: 6. CDR3 size: 14 residues. Germline values: CDR1 SGHTA, CDR2 FQGTGA. Full variable domain (rest looked up from reference TRBV7-3 and TRBJ2-5): GAGVSQTPSNKVTEKGKYVELRCDPISGHTALYWYRQSLGQGPEFLIYFQGTGAADDSGLPNDRFFAVRPEGSVSTLKIQRTERGDSAVYLCASEAAGGEETQYFGPGTRLLVL.

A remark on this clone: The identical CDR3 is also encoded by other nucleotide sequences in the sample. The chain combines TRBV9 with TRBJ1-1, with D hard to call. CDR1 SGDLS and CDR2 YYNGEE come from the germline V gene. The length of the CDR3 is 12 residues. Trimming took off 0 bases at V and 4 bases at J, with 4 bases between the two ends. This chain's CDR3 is CASSVGGTEAFF. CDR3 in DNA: TGTGCCAGCAGCGTAGGAGGCACTGAAGCTTTCTTT. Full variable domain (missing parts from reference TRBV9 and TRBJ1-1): DSGVTQTPKHLITATGQRVTLRCSPRSGDLSVYWYQQSLDQGLQFLIQYYNGEERAKGNILERFSAQQFPDLHSELNLSSLELGDSALYFCASSVGGTEAFFGQGTRLTVV.

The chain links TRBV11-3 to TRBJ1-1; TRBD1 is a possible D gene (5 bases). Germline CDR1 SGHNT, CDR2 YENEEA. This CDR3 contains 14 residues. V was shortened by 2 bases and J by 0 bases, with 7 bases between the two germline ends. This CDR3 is CASSLQGMNTEAFF. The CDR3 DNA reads TGTGCCAGCAGCTTACAGGGTATGAACACTGAAGCTTTCTTT.

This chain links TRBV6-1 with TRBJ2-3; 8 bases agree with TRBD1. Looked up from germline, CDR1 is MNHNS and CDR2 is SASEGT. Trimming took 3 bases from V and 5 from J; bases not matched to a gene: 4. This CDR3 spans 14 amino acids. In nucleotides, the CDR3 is TGTGCCAGCAGTGAGGACAGGGTAGGAGATACGCAGTATTTT. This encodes CASSEDRVGDTQYF.

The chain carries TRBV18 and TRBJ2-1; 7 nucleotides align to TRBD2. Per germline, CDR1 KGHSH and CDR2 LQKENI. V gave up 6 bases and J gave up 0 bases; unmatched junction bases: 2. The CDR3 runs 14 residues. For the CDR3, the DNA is TGTGCCAGCTCGGGGGGGAGCTCCTACAATGAGCAGTTCTTC. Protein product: CASSGGSSYNEQFF. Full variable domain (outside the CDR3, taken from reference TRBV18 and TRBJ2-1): NAGVMQNPRHLVRRRGQEARLRCSPMKGHSHVYWYRQLPEEGLKFMVYLQKENIIDESGMPKERFSAEFPKEGPSILRIQQVVRGDSAAYFCASSGGSSYNEQFFGPGTRLTVL.

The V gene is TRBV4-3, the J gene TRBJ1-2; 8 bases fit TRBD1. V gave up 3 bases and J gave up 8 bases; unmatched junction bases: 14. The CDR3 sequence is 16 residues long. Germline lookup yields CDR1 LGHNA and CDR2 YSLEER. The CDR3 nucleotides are TGCGCCAGCAGCCACGGACAGGGAGTCGGGCTTATCGGCTACACCTTC. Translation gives CASSHGQGVGLIGYTF.

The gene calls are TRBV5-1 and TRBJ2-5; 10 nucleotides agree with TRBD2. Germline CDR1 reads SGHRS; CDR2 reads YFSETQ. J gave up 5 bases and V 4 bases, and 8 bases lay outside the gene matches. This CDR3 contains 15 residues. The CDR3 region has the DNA TGCGCCAGCAGCACTACTAGCGGGATATCGGAGACCCAGTACTTC. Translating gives CASSTTSGISETQYF. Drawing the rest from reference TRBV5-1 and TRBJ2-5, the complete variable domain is KAGVTQTPRYLIKTRGQQVTLSCSPISGHRSVSWYQQTPGQGLQFLFEYFSETQRNKGNFPGRFSGRQFSNSRSEMNVSTLELGDSALYLCASSTTSGISETQYFGPGTRLLVL.

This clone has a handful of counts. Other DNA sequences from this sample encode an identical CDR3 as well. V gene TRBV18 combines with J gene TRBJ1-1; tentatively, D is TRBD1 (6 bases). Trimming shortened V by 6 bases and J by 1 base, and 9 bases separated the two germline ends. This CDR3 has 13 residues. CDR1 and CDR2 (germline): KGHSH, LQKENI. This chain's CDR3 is CASSEGQNTEAFF. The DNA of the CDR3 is TGTGCCAGCTCCGAGGGACAGAACACTGAAGCTTTCTTT.

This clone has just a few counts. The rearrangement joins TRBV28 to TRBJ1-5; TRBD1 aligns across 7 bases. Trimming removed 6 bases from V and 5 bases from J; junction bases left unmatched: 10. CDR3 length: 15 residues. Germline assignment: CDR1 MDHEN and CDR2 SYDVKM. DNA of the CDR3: TGTGCCAGCAGAGCCCGGACAGGAACCCATCAGCCCCAGCATTTT. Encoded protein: CASRARTGTHQPQHF.

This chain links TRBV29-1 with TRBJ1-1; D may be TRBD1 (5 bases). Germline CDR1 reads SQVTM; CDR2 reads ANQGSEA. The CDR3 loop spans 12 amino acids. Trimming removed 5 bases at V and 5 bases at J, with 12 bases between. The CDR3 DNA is TGCAGCGTTTTTGGGGGTTGGACTGAAGCTTTCTTT. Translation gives CSVFGGWTEAFF.

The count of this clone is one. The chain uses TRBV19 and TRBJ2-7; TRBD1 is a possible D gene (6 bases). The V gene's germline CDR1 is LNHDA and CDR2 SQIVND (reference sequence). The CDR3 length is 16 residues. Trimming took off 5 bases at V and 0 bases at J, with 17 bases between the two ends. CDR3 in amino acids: CASSPPRGKSSYEQYF. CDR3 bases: TGTGCCAGTAGTCCCCCGAGGGGGAAGAGCTCCTACGAGCAGTACTTC.

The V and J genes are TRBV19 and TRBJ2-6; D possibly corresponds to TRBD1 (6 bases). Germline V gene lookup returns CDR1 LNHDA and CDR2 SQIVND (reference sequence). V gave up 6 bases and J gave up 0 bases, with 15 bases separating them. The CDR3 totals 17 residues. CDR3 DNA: TGTGCCAGTAGCGTAATACAGGGAAACTCTGGGGCCAACGTCCTGACTTTC. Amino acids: CASSVIQGNSGANVLTF.

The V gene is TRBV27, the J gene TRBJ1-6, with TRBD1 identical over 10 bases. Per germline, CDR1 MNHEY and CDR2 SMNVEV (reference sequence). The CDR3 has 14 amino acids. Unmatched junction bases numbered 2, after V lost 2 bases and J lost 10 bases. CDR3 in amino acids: CASSLDRGRSPLHF. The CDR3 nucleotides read TGTGCCAGCAGTTTAGACAGGGGGCGATCACCCCTCCACTTT.

CDR3 in DNA: TGTGCCAGCAGTGAAGGGTCATGGAACACTGAAGCTTTCTTT. Its protein product is CASSEGSWNTEAFF. The chain combines TRBV2 with TRBJ1-1; D is undetermined. V shed 1 base and J shed 1 base, with 7 bases lying between them. The CDR3 runs 14 residues. CDR1 is SNHLY and CDR2 is FYNNEI in the germline V gene.

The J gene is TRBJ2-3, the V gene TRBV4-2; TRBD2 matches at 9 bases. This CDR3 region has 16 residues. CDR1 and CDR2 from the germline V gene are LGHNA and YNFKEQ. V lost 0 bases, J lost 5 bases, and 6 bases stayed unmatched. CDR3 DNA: TGTGCCAGCAGCCAAGAGGTAGCGGGGGCGGGAGATACGCAGTATTTT. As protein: CASSQEVAGAGDTQYF.

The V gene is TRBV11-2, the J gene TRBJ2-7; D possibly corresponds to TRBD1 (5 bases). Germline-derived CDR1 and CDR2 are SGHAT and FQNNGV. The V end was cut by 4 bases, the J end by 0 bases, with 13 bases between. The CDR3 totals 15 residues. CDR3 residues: CASSSLRDSSYEQYF. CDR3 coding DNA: TGTGCCAGCAGCTCCCTCCGAGACAGCTCCTACGAGCAGTACTTC.

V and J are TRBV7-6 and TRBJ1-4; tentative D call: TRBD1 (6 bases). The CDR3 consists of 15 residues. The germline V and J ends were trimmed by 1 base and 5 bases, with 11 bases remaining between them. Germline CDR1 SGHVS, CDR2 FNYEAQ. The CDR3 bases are TGTGCCAGCAGCTTAGAGCGTACAGGGAATGAAAAACTGTTTTTT. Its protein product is CASSLERTGNEKLFF. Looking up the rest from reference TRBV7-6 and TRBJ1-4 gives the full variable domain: GAGVSQSPRYKVTKRGQDVALRCDPISGHVSLYWYRQALGQGPEFLTYFNYEAQQDKSGLPNDRFSAERPEGSISTLTIQRTEQRDSAMYRCASSLERTGNEKLFFGSGTQLSVL.

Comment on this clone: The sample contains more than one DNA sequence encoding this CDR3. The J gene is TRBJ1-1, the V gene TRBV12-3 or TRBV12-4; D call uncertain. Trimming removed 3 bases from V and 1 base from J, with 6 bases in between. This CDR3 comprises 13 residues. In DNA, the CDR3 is TGTGCCAGCAGTTTTAGGGAGAACACTGAAGCTTTCTTT. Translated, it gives CASSFRENTEAFF.

The chain's CDR3 is CASSATDYGYTF. CDR3 in DNA: TGTGCCAGCTCAGCGACAGACTATGGCTACACCTTC. This sequence joins TRBV18 and TRBJ1-2; possible D gene TRBD1, 5 bases. This CDR3 comprises 12 residues. Germline loops: CDR1 KGHSH, CDR2 LQKENI. Trimming cost V 5 bases and J 3 bases, with 7 bases left between them.

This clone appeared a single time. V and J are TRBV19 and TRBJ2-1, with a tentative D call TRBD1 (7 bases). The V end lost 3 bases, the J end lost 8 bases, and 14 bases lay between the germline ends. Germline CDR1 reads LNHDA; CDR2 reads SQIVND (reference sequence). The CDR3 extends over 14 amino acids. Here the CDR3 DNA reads TGTGCCAGTAGTATTTCCAGGGGGGAAGATGAGCAGTTCTTC. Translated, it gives CASSISRGEDEQFF. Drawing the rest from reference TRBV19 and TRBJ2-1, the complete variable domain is DGGITQSPKYLFRKEGQNVTLSCEQNLNHDAMYWYRQDPGQGLRLIYYSQIVNDFQKGDIAEGYSVSREKKESFPLTVTSAQKNPTAFYLCASSISRGEDEQFFGPGTRLTVL.

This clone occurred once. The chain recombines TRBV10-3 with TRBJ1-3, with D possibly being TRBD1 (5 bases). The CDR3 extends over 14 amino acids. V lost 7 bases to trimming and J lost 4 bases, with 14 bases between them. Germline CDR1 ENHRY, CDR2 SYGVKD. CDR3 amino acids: CAIMPDSFGNTIYF. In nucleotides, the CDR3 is TGTGCCATCATGCCCGACAGCTTCGGAAACACCATATATTTT.

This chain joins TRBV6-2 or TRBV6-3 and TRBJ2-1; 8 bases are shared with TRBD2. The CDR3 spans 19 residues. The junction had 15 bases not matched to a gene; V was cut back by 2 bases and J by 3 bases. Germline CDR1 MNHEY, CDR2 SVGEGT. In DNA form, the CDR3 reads TGTGCCAGCAGTTACCGAGCGGGGGCTTCGGGACGGTACTACAATGAGCAGTTCTTC. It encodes CASSYRAGASGRYYNEQFF.

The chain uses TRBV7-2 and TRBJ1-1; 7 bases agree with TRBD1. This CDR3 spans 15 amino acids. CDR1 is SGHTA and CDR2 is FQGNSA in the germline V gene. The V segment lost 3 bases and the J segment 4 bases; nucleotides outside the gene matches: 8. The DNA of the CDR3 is TGTGCCAGCAGCTTTCAGGCCACAGGGGTCACTGAAGCTTTCTTT. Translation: CASSFQATGVTEAFF.

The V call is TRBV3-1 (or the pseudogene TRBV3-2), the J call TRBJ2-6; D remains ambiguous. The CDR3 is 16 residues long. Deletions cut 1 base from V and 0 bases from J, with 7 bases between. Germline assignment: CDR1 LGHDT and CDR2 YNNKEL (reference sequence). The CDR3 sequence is CASSQGTVSGANVLTF. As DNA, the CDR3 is TGTGCCAGCAGCCAAGGTACCGTCTCTGGGGCCAACGTCCTGACTTTC.